This passage covers 2 T cell receptor beta chains from one sample sequenced in a study of human T cells and chemical hapten exposure. TCRdb passed the RACE reads through MiXCR, listing each CDR3 protein once. The data contain some 87,000 distinct CDR3 sequences, 9% to 12% of them singletons. As for time point: patch test 1, 2 weeks after DPC sensitization. Noted treatment: therapeutic diphenylcyclopropenone sensitization with weekly scalp DPC. Here the sequenced sample was whole blood, taken in connection with sensitization to the hapten diphenylcyclopropenone (DPC). These receptor sequences come from a woman aged 45-60 years with alopecia areata. Some clones in this sample may be carry-over from other donors' samples.

The rearrangement joins TRBV28 to TRBJ2-2; D perhaps matches TRBD1 (6 bases). The CDR3 is 15 amino acids. Trimming shortened V by 1 base and J by 4 bases, and 10 bases separated the two germline ends. Germline V gene sequence: CDR1 MDHEN, CDR2 SYDVKM. This CDR3 reads CASSLSRGGTGELFF. The CDR3 DNA follows: TGTGCCAGCAGTTTATCAAGAGGGGGCACCGGGGAGCTGTTTTTT.

Only a few counts were recorded for this clonotype. This chain links TRBV12-5 with TRBJ2-7; D gene unclear. Germline V lookup: CDR1 LGHNT, CDR2 FRNRAP. V dropped 6 bases and J dropped 0 bases, with 18 bases sitting between them. CDR3 size: 16 residues. CDR3 amino acids: CASGLRTMVRSYEQYF. The CDR3 DNA is TGTGCTAGTGGCCTAAGAACCATGGTACGCTCCTACGAGCAGTACTTC.